The 27 T cell receptor beta chains below were found in one sample sequenced in a study of PD-1 blockade in classical Hodgkin lymphoma. The time point here: newly diagnosed, previously untreated cHL patient sample. Profiled with immunoSEQ multiplex PCR; TCRdb holds only in-frame clones, not every one. Here the sample spans about 7,100 clones, 60% to 85% being singletons. Sequencing input: peripheral blood mononuclear cells (PBMCs). The origin of the receptors is a human donor with classical Hodgkin lymphoma.

The CDR3 spells CASSSPSVSNYGYTF. The CDR3 coding sequence is TGTGCCAGCAGTTCCCCGAGCGTATCTAACTATGGCTACACCTTC. The gene calls are TRBV6-5 and TRBJ1-2; D remains ambiguous. Trimming left V 4 bases short and J 0 bases short, with 12 bases between. Germline CDR1 MNHEY, CDR2 SVGAGI. The CDR3 is 15 residues long.

This clone has a single count. The CDR3 sequence is CASSSDVTGELFF. The CDR3 region has the DNA TGTGCCAGCAGTTCGGACGTAACCGGGGAGCTGTTTTTT. This chain joins TRBV2 and TRBJ2-2; D not resolved. Germline loops: CDR1 SNHLY, CDR2 FYNNEI. Deletions cut 5 bases from V and 5 bases from J, with 9 bases between. There are 13 residues in the CDR3. The complete variable domain, with remaining parts taken from reference TRBV2 and TRBJ2-2, reads EPEVTQTPSHQVTQMGQEVILRCVPISNHLYFYWYRQILGQKVEFLVSFYNNEISEKSEIFDDQFSVERPDGSNFTLKIRSTKLEDSAMYFCASSSDVTGELFFGEGSRLTVL.

The chain is built from TRBV11-2 and TRBJ2-2; D remains unclear. The CDR3 sequence is 14 residues long. Germline loops: CDR1 SGHAT, CDR2 FQNNGV. V was trimmed by 1 base and J by 7 bases, leaving 10 bases between them. The CDR3 loop is CASSLGPTIGELFF. The CDR3 DNA is TGTGCCAGCAGCTTAGGGCCGACAATCGGGGAGCTGTTTTTT.

This chain connects TRBV6-5 to TRBJ1-2, with TRBD1 identical over 8 bases. There are 13 residues in the CDR3. J lost 6 bases, V lost 2 bases, and 2 bases had no gene match. Germline values: CDR1 MNHEY, CDR2 SVGAGI. CDR3 residues: CASSYDRGDGYTF. The DNA for the CDR3 is TGTGCCAGCAGTTACGACAGGGGCGATGGCTACACCTTC.

The J gene is TRBJ1-4, the V gene TRBV18, with 8 bases lining up with TRBD1. Unmatched junction bases numbered 7, after V lost 3 bases and J lost 4 bases. The CDR3 runs to 16 residues. CDR1 and CDR2 (germline): KGHSH, LQKENI. CDR3 DNA sequence: TGTGCCAGCTCACCGCGGACAGGGACGGTTAATGAAAAACTGTTTTTT. The encoded protein is CASSPRTGTVNEKLFF. Complete variable domain (other parts from reference TRBV18 and TRBJ1-4): NAGVMQNPRHLVRRRGQEARLRCSPMKGHSHVYWYRQLPEEGLKFMVYLQKENIIDESGMPKERFSAEFPKEGPSILRIQQVVRGDSAAYFCASSPRTGTVNEKLFFGSGTQLSVL.

As to this clone: This specimen includes other DNA sequences encoding the same CDR3. The chain couples TRBV5-4 to TRBJ2-1, with D possibly being TRBD1 (6 bases). CDR3 length: 13 residues. V lost 3 bases, J lost 5 bases, and 9 bases lay in between. Looked up from germline, CDR1 is SGHNT and CDR2 is YYREEE (reference sequence). The CDR3, as DNA: TGTGCCAGCAGCTCAGGACAGAACAATGAGCAGTTCTTC. It codes for CASSSGQNNEQFF.

This chain connects TRBV11-2 to TRBJ2-1; possibly TRBD2 for D (5 bases). Germline CDR1 and CDR2: SGHAT and FQNNGV. The CDR3 is 18 amino acids. Trimming pared 5 bases from V and 7 bases from J, leaving 27 bases between. CDR3 in DNA: TGTGCCAGCAGCCGTAGCGAGGCCCTACCCTCTCCGATTAATGAGCAGTTCTTC. Protein: CASSRSEALPSPINEQFF. Variable domain in full (rest from reference TRBV11-2 and TRBJ2-1): EAGVAQSPRYKIIEKRQSVAFWCNPISGHATLYWYQQILGQGPKLLIQFQNNGVVDDSQLPKDRFSAERLKGVDSTLKIQPAKLEDSAVYLCASSRSEALPSPINEQFFGPGTRLTVL.

The J gene is TRBJ1-1, the V gene TRBV6-5, with D uncertain. The CDR3 is 14 residues long. Trimming removed 2 bases at V and 3 bases at J, with 10 bases between. The germline CDR1 and CDR2 sequences are MNHEY and SVGAGI. DNA for the CDR3: TGTGCCAGCAGTTACGTAGAGGGTCACACTGAAGCTTTCTTT. As protein: CASSYVEGHTEAFF.

The chain links TRBV2 to TRBJ2-1; D call uncertain. Germline CDR1 is SNHLY and CDR2 is FYNNEI. Trimming removed 3 bases at V and 5 bases at J, with 8 bases between. CDR3 length equals 13 residues. CDR3 sequence (DNA): TGTGCCAGCAGTGAGGTTAGGCACAATGAGCAGTTCTTC. Amino acids: CASSEVRHNEQFF. Combining the CDR3 with reference TRBV2 and TRBJ2-1 gives the whole variable domain EPEVTQTPSHQVTQMGQEVILRCVPISNHLYFYWYRQILGQKVEFLVSFYNNEISEKSEIFDDQFSVERPDGSNFTLKIRSTKLEDSAMYFCASSEVRHNEQFFGPGTRLTVL.

The rearrangement joins TRBV6-1 to TRBJ2-2; no clear D. V was pared by 7 bases and J by 3 bases, with 6 bases between. Germline V gene lookup returns CDR1 MNHNS and CDR2 SASEGT. The CDR3 spans 12 residues. The DNA of the CDR3 is TGTGCCAGCAACCGGGACACCGGGGAGCTGTTTTTT. Protein sequence: CASNRDTGELFF.

A few counts support this clone. This sequence joins TRBV6-1 and TRBJ2-7, with a weak D call TRBD2 (7 bases). The CDR3 length is 15 residues. V dropped 1 base and J dropped 5 bases, with 15 bases sitting between them. Germline V gene lookup returns CDR1 MNHNS and CDR2 SASEGT. This chain's CDR3 is CASSEDPGEGDEQYF. Here the CDR3 DNA reads TGTGCCAGCAGTGAAGACCCAGGGGAGGGGGACGAGCAGTACTTC.

The chain uses TRBV6-1 and TRBJ2-5, with 7 positions matching TRBD2. The germline gives CDR1 MNHNS, CDR2 SASEGT. This CDR3 is 15 amino acids long. The trim removed 3 bases at V and 5 bases at J, leaving 9 bases unmatched. In nucleotides, the CDR3 is TGTGCCAGCAGTGACCTGGGCGGGAGCGCGGAGACCCAGTACTTC. Protein sequence: CASSDLGGSAETQYF.

The J gene is TRBJ2-5, the V gene TRBV2, with 10 bases fitting TRBD2. In germline, CDR1 is SNHLY, CDR2 FYNNEI. Unmatched junction bases numbered 7, after V lost 7 bases and J lost 2 bases. CDR3 length equals 15 residues. The CDR3 DNA is TGTGCCAGCACTCTACTAGCGGGGAAACAAGAGACCCAGTACTTC. Amino acids: CASTLLAGKQETQYF.

The table lists this clone with a few counts. The chain has TRBV9 and TRBJ1-6; D possibly corresponds to TRBD1 (5 bases). CDR3 length equals 16 residues. Per germline, CDR1 SGDLS and CDR2 YYNGEE. V lost 2 bases to trimming and J lost 0 bases, with 9 bases between them. CDR3 DNA sequence: TGTGCCAGCAGCGTTGACAGCAGCTCCTATAATTCACCCCTCCACTTT. Translating it yields CASSVDSSSYNSPLHF.

The CDR3 loop reads CAWSPGPLYEQYF. In nucleotides, the CDR3 is TGTGCCTGGAGCCCTGGACCCCTCTACGAGCAGTACTTC. V is TRBV30 and J is TRBJ2-7; D not resolved. Germline V CDR1 and CDR2: GTSNPN, SVGIG (reference sequence). The CDR3 runs to 13 residues. The V and J ends lost 3 bases and 3 bases respectively, with 12 bases between them.

This clone was seen a few times. The chain joins TRBV6-1 to TRBJ2-3; D is undetermined. CDR3 length: 13 residues. V shed 1 base and J shed 5 bases, with 7 bases lying between them. Germline CDR1 reads MNHNS; CDR2 reads SASEGT. CDR3 nucleotide sequence: TGTGCCAGCAGTGAAGATCAGCGAGATACGCAGTATTTT. Its translation: CASSEDQRDTQYF.

The genes are TRBV6-1 and TRBJ1-1; D call uncertain. The CDR3 is made up of 14 amino acids. CDR1 and CDR2 (germline): MNHNS, SASEGT. V was pared by 3 bases and J by 4 bases, with 12 bases between. This CDR3 reads CASSDGRWATEAFF. CDR3 sequence (DNA): TGTGCCAGCAGTGACGGCAGGTGGGCCACTGAAGCTTTCTTT.

The chain joins TRBV7-9 to TRBJ2-2; D is possibly TRBD2 (5 bases). Germline assignment: CDR1 SEHNR and CDR2 FQNEAQ (reference sequence). V gave up 7 bases and J gave up 5 bases, with 14 bases separating them. The CDR3 has 14 amino acids. CDR3 in DNA: TGTGCCAGCAATCCTAGCTTACGGACCGGGGAGCTGTTTTTT. Protein: CASNPSLRTGELFF.

DNA of the CDR3: TGTGCCAGCAGCTCCGGGACTAGCGGGAGGGATTCCAATGAGCAGTTCTTC. This sequence encodes CASSSGTSGRDSNEQFF. The rearrangement joins TRBV5-4 to TRBJ2-1; TRBD2 aligns across 16 bases. Germline V CDR1 and CDR2: SGHNT, YYREEE (reference sequence). The CDR3 spans 17 residues. With 3 bases clipped from V and 6 bases from J, the junction kept 6 bases outside the gene matches.

The chain carries TRBV4-2 and TRBJ1-3; 9 nucleotides match TRBD1. Germline CDR1 LGHNA, CDR2 YNFKEQ. Germline trimming cut 3 bases from V and 4 bases from J; bases unmatched to any gene: 7. This CDR3 contains 16 residues. The CDR3 region has the DNA TGTGCCAGCAGCCAGTTCCCGGGACAGGGAGGAAACACCATATATTTT. It translates to CASSQFPGQGGNTIYF.

This clone is labeled medium-sized. The rearrangement links TRBV7-9 to TRBJ1-1, with TRBD1 matching over 10 bases. Germline-derived CDR1 and CDR2 are SEHNR and FQNEAQ (reference sequence). With 5 bases clipped from V and 6 bases from J, the junction kept 6 bases outside the gene matches. This CDR3 contains 14 residues. Written as DNA, the CDR3 is TGTGCCAGCAGCCTCTCCGGGACAGGGGCTGAAGCTTTCTTT. It codes for CASSLSGTGAEAFF.

Of note for this clone: Different DNA sequences within this sample yield the same CDR3. This chain links TRBV18 with TRBJ2-5; D is undetermined. The CDR3 has 11 residues. With 3 bases removed from V and 2 bases from J, the gap between germline ends came to 1 base. Germline V lookup: CDR1 KGHSH, CDR2 LQKENI. This CDR3 reads CASSPQETQYF. CDR3 sequence (DNA): TGTGCCAGCTCACCGCAAGAGACCCAGTACTTC.

This chain joins TRBV30 and TRBJ2-1, with TRBD2 as a possible D gene (5 bases). Trimming cost V 0 bases and J 7 bases, with 10 bases left between them. Germline V CDR1 and CDR2: GTSNPN, SVGIG (reference sequence). The CDR3 sequence is 13 residues long. The chain's CDR3 is CAWSVGGLNEQFF. CDR3 DNA sequence: TGTGCCTGGAGTGTAGGCGGACTTAATGAGCAGTTCTTC.

This chain connects TRBV28 to TRBJ1-4, with 9 bases identical to TRBD1. Trimming removed 7 bases from V and 3 bases from J; junction bases left unmatched: 9. Germline V gene lookup returns CDR1 MDHEN and CDR2 SYDVKM. CDR3 length: 16 residues. The CDR3 DNA reads as TGTGCCAGCATAACCGGGACAGGGAGGGCTAATGAAAAACTGTTTTTT. Translating gives CASITGTGRANEKLFF.

The rearrangement joins TRBV10-3 to TRBJ2-3; D is possibly TRBD1 (6 bases). This CDR3 region has 13 residues. V dropped 7 bases and J dropped 11 bases, with 19 bases sitting between them. From germline, CDR1 is ENHRY and CDR2 SYGVKD. The CDR3 spells CAINSPGTQEQYF. CDR3 DNA: TGTGCCATCAACTCCCCCGGGACACAGGAGCAGTATTTT.

The V and J genes are TRBV5-1 and TRBJ2-7, with 7 bases matching TRBD2. Germline CDR1 SGHRS, CDR2 YFSETQ. Unmatched junction bases numbered 12, after V lost 4 bases and J lost 2 bases. The CDR3 consists of 16 residues. The CDR3 DNA is TGCGCCAGCAGCCCCGGAGGGAGGGGCACCACCTACGAGCAGTACTTC. Protein sequence: CASSPGGRGTTYEQYF.

The chain recombines TRBV29-1 with TRBJ1-2; no clear D gene. This CDR3 comprises 12 residues. The germline gives CDR1 SQVTM, CDR2 ANQGSEA. V lost 7 bases and J 3 bases, leaving 12 bases between the germline ends. The CDR3 here is CSGREADYGYTF. The CDR3 nucleotides are TGCAGCGGACGGGAGGCTGACTATGGCTACACCTTC.